This entry concerns a single T cell receptor (beta chain). The antigen is not known. From germline, CDR1 is LNHNV and CDR2 YYDKDF (reference sequence). The CDR3 length is 15 residues. The V and J ends lost 0 bases and 5 bases respectively, with 10 bases between them. This sample stems from a study of graft-versus-host responses after intestinal transplantation. Study at large: Each patient got anti-thymocyte globulin induction, then tacrolimus and steroids for around three years. The study, taken as a whole, reports: GvH clones detected in recipient marrow included some appearing first in ileum or blood.

Measured with immunoSEQ multiplex PCR; TCRdb has only the in-frame clones, and not every one. The table lists 110,000 to 150,000 clones, 80% to 95% of them singletons. The sample consisted of unstimulated CD4+ T cells sorted from spleen or lymph node cells, taken before intestinal transplant. This sequence joins TRBV15 and TRBJ2-2; TRBD2 might be the D (5 bases). The TCR was taken from a human donor who received an intestinal transplant. This chain's CDR3 is CATSRDLGETGELFF. Here the CDR3 DNA reads TGTGCCACCAGCAGAGATCTGGGAGAAACCGGGGAGCTGTTTTTT.